This T cell receptor (beta chain) was recorded in a study of blood T cells in healthy people across ages. The overall study: Template switching retrieved approximately one barcoded beta molecule for each two T cells.

A sample-barcoded 5' primer and a J-beta primer mix were used in a second PCR of about 7 to 12 cycles. Each cDNA was tagged by a template-switch adaptor containing 12 random nucleotides. TCRdb re-called the 5' RACE reads through MiXCR, storing one row per CDR3 protein. This table has about 670,000 distinct CDR3 sequences, approximately 52% appearing once. Samples each yielded at least 5 micrograms of total RNA. The CDR3 runs 13 residues. Germline assignment: CDR1 MNHEY and CDR2 SVGAGI. With 6 bases removed from V and 8 bases from J, the gap between germline ends came to 11 bases. The sequencing input was blood. The origin of this receptor is a woman older than 75 in good health. The chain has TRBV6-5 and TRBJ1-6; D perhaps matches TRBD1 (6 bases). CDR3 bases: TGTGCCAGCAGCAGGGGCTCCCATTCACCCCTCCACTTT. Translating it yields CASSRGSHSPLHF.